This T cell receptor beta chain was observed in a study of T cells in Graves' hyperthyroidism and ophthalmopathy. Overall study context: Peripheral blood was drawn at first diagnosis, prior to all treatment.

The CDR3 length is 15 residues. The V gene's germline CDR1 is SGHAT and CDR2 FQNNGV. Trimming pared 5 bases from V and 3 bases from J, leaving 16 bases between. Researchers amplified the TCR beta CDR3 regions from RNA transcripts. The TCR CDR3 was amplified in a first-round RT-PCR using the HTBI primer set. A single record per CDR3 protein comes from TCRdb applying MiXCR to the multiplex PCR reads. The sample has about 700,000 distinct CDR3 sequences; around 13% are singletons. PBMCs stemmed from 10 ml fresh peripheral blood. Sequencing was carried out using blood. The sequence was obtained from a woman aged 18-35 years with Graves' hyperthyroidism. V usage is TRBV11-2 and J usage is TRBJ2-5; a weak D match, TRBD2 (5 bases). The CDR3 protein is CASSPQRRGKETQYF. For the CDR3, the DNA is TGTGCCAGCAGCCCGCAACGTCGGGGAAAAGAGACCCAGTACTTC.